Sequencing of this TCR beta chain was carried out in a study of PD-1 and CTLA-4 blockade in melanoma. Generated by immunoSEQ multiplex PCR, the TCRdb table keeps only in-frame clones and is missing some. The repertoire has about 16,000 clones, approximately 70% of them found once; the top ten carry roughly 13%. V gave up 2 bases and J gave up 0 bases, with 4 bases separating them. This CDR3 is 13 amino acids long. Germline CDR1 MNHEY, CDR2 SMNVEV (reference sequence). The specimen comprised CD8+ T cells from peripheral blood, sampled from a patient given anti-PD-1 treatment. This clonotype originated in a human donor with melanoma. This chain connects TRBV27 to TRBJ1-1; D uncertain. This chain's CDR3 is CASSLRLNTEAFF. Written as DNA, the CDR3 is TGTGCCAGCAGTTTACGACTGAACACTGAAGCTTTCTTT.